The 18 T cell receptor beta chains reported below all come from one sample, sequenced in a study of shared clonotypes between healthy human individuals. Generated by immunoSEQ multiplex PCR, the TCRdb table keeps only in-frame clones and is missing some. The table lists more than 2 million clones, roughly 94% of them singletons, with about 0.13% in the top ten. Material: naive CD4+ T cells sorted from blood. Subset of the sample: CD45RA+ positively selected. The source is a man younger than 30 in good health.

The chain carries TRBV25-1 and TRBJ2-2, with 11 bases lining up with TRBD2. Trimming removed 4 bases from V and 3 bases from J; junction bases left unmatched: 4. Germline values: CDR1 MGHDK, CDR2 SYGVNS. This CDR3 has 16 amino acids. The CDR3 loop is CASSVLAGGYTGELFF. CDR3 coding DNA: TGTGCCAGCAGTGTATTAGCGGGAGGGTACACCGGGGAGCTGTTTTTT.

This chain uses TRBV11-2 with TRBJ2-3; TRBD2 matches 10 bases. CDR1 is SGHAT and CDR2 is FQNNGV in the germline V gene. This CDR3 contains 16 residues. V lost 4 bases and J lost 4; bases outside the gene matches: 8. CDR3 sequence reads: CASSSGLAVGADTQYF. CDR3 DNA sequence: TGTGCCAGCAGCTCAGGACTAGCGGTCGGCGCAGATACGCAGTATTTT.

V is TRBV5-1 and J is TRBJ1-4; 9 positions agree with TRBD1. Germline V gene data show CDR1 as SGHRS and CDR2 as YFSETQ. The CDR3 sequence is 16 residues long. V trimming: 4 bases; J trimming: 4 bases; junction bases outside the gene matches: 8. The CDR3 sequence is CASSTRQGGYNEKLFF. DNA for the CDR3: TGCGCCAGCAGCACGAGACAGGGGGGATATAATGAAAAACTGTTTTTT. Full variable domain (missing parts from reference TRBV5-1 and TRBJ1-4): KAGVTQTPRYLIKTRGQQVTLSCSPISGHRSVSWYQQTPGQGLQFLFEYFSETQRNKGNFPGRFSGRQFSNSRSEMNVSTLELGDSALYLCASSTRQGGYNEKLFFGSGTQLSVL.

V gene TRBV5-1 combines with J gene TRBJ2-5; 8 bases match TRBD2. CDR3 length equals 16 residues. Trimming took 1 base from V and 2 from J; bases not matched to a gene: 7. Germline CDR1 and CDR2: SGHRS and YFSETQ. In DNA form, the CDR3 reads TGCGCCAGCAGCTTGTCCCTAGCGGGTAGTCAAGAGACCCAGTACTTC. It encodes CASSLSLAGSQETQYF.

CDR3 in amino acids: CASSLGGTSDQPQHF. DNA of the CDR3: TGTGCCAGCAGCTTAGGAGGGACATCTGATCAGCCCCAGCATTTT. The chain recombines TRBV11-2 with TRBJ1-5; D might be TRBD1 (6 bases). This CDR3 is built from 15 residues. V lost 1 base and J lost 5, with 12 bases in between. Germline lookup yields CDR1 SGHAT and CDR2 FQNNGV.

The chain is built from TRBV6-1 and TRBJ2-5, with D perhaps TRBD1 (6 bases). With 6 bases removed from V and 4 bases from J, the gap between germline ends came to 9 bases. Germline lookup yields CDR1 MNHNS and CDR2 SASEGT. This CDR3 has 12 amino acids. CDR3 in DNA: TGTGCCAGCAGCGGACAGTCAGAGACCCAGTACTTC. This translates into CASSGQSETQYF.

This chain uses TRBV18 with TRBJ2-1; 8 nucleotides agree with TRBD2. This CDR3 contains 16 residues. Germline loops: CDR1 KGHSH, CDR2 LQKENI. The ends lost 3 bases at V and 2 bases at J; junction bases unmatched: 6. Here the CDR3 reads CASSPESGSTYNEQFF. The CDR3 region has the DNA TGTGCCAGCTCACCGGAAAGCGGGAGTACCTACAATGAGCAGTTCTTC.

On this clone: At the DNA level, this CDR3 is encoded by other sequences in the same sample as well. This chain joins TRBV7-3 and TRBJ1-1; 7 bases fit TRBD1. The germline gives CDR1 SGHTA, CDR2 FQGTGA. The CDR3 has 13 residues. V gave up 3 bases and J gave up 5 bases; unmatched junction bases: 3. The CDR3 DNA follows: TGTGCCAGCAGCTTTGACAGGGATACTGAAGCTTTCTTT. Translation gives CASSFDRDTEAFF.

The gene calls are TRBV20-1 and TRBJ1-6; 8 nucleotides align to TRBD1. The germline gives CDR1 DFQATT, CDR2 SNEGSKA (reference sequence). The CDR3 runs to 10 residues. V was clipped by 4 bases and J by 17 bases; unmatched bases: 4. CDR3 nucleotide sequence: TGCAGTGCTATCTACAGGGGGATCCACTTT. Its protein is CSAIYRGIHF.

The CDR3 spells CASSLQKGTAVNEQYF. DNA of the CDR3: TGCGCCAGCAGCCTCCAAAAAGGGACCGCGGTGAACGAGCAGTACTTC. V usage is TRBV5-1 and J usage is TRBJ2-7; D may match TRBD1 or TRBD2 (5 bases each). The CDR3 runs to 16 residues. Germline V lookup: CDR1 SGHRS, CDR2 YFSETQ. Between the trimmed V and J ends, which lost 4 bases and 5 bases, there was a span of 22 bases. Variable domain in full (rest from reference TRBV5-1 and TRBJ2-7): KAGVTQTPRYLIKTRGQQVTLSCSPISGHRSVSWYQQTPGQGLQFLFEYFSETQRNKGNFPGRFSGRQFSNSRSEMNVSTLELGDSALYLCASSLQKGTAVNEQYFGPGTRLTVT.

The V gene is TRBV4-1, the J gene TRBJ2-5; TRBD1 matches at 12 bases. The CDR3 extends over 16 amino acids. Unmatched junction bases numbered 6, after V lost 0 bases and J lost 7 bases. Per germline, CDR1 MGHRA and CDR2 YSYEKL. The CDR3 protein is CASSQEEGQGAVTQYF. CDR3 sequence (DNA): TGCGCCAGCAGCCAAGAAGAGGGACAGGGGGCTGTGACCCAGTACTTC.

This chain joins TRBV7-9 and TRBJ1-1; D ambiguous. Germline V gene data show CDR1 as SEHNR and CDR2 as FQNEAQ (reference sequence). The CDR3 spans 14 residues. The V and J ends lost 5 bases and 2 bases respectively, with 12 bases between them. The CDR3 region has the DNA TGTGCCAGCAGCCCCCAGGACGGAAACACTGAAGCTTTCTTT. It specifies CASSPQDGNTEAFF.

The rearrangement links TRBV10-3 to TRBJ2-2; D may be TRBD1 (5 bases). The germline V and J ends were trimmed by 0 bases and 0 bases, with 5 bases remaining between them. The length of the CDR3 is 15 residues. In germline, CDR1 is ENHRY, CDR2 SYGVKD. The CDR3 sequence: CAISESRANTGELFF. The CDR3 nucleotides are TGTGCCATCAGTGAGTCCAGGGCGAACACCGGGGAGCTGTTTTTT.

A single count supports this clone. This may be a read error: a much more frequent sequence differs by one nucleotide. The rearrangement uses TRBV29-1 and TRBJ2-7; weak D call: TRBD1 (5 bases). Germline V lookup: CDR1 SQVTM, CDR2 ANQGSEA. CDR3 length: 13 amino acids. DNA of the CDR3: TGCGGCGTTGAAGGGGAAAATTCCTACGAGCAGTACTTC. Its protein product is CGVEGENSYEQYF.

The J gene is TRBJ2-7, the V gene TRBV7-2; 13 nucleotides match TRBD2. V was clipped by 1 base and J by 3 bases; unmatched bases: 9. The CDR3 has 18 amino acids. Germline V lookup: CDR1 SGHTA, CDR2 FQGNSA. Here the CDR3 reads CASSLGYSGTSGNYEQYF. CDR3 coding DNA: TGTGCCAGCAGCTTAGGATATTCCGGGACTAGCGGGAACTACGAGCAGTACTTC.

This clone was seen just once. The chain recombines TRBV6-5 with TRBJ2-1, with 12 nucleotides matching TRBD2. Germline V gene sequence: CDR1 MNHEY, CDR2 SVGAGI. After removal of 4 bases from V and 9 bases from J, the junction contained 4 bases not matched to a gene. This CDR3 spans 14 amino acids. Written as DNA, the CDR3 is TGTGCCAGCAGTTCTTCTAGCGGGGGGGTTGAGCAGTTCTTC. It encodes CASSSSSGGVEQFF.

V gene TRBV7-8 combines with J gene TRBJ1-4; D gene unclear. This CDR3 is 15 amino acids long. V lost 1 base, J lost 0 bases, and 6 bases lay in between. CDR1 and CDR2 (germline): SGHVS, FQNEAQ. CDR3 DNA sequence: TGTGCCAGCAGCTTAGTCGGTGCAACTAATGAAAAACTGTTTTTT. Encoded protein: CASSLVGATNEKLFF.

The rearrangement joins TRBV6-1 to TRBJ2-1; TRBD1 matches at 9 bases. Germline loops: CDR1 MNHNS, CDR2 SASEGT. This CDR3 has 14 amino acids. Germline trimming cut 5 bases from V and 6 bases from J; bases unmatched to any gene: 5. The DNA for the CDR3 is TGTGCCAGCAGTCCCCAGGACAGGGGCAATGAGCAGTTCTTC. Its protein product is CASSPQDRGNEQFF.